This T cell receptor (beta chain) stems from a study of T cell responses to AZD1222 COVID-19 vaccine. Study as a whole: Some second doses came at about 4 weeks and others at about 12 weeks; these were pooled.

Study conclusions and caveats: Donors were chiefly white British, with a greater number of females, and clonal diversity was perhaps underestimated. The CD4 TCRs associated with vaccination extended across spike and predominated at 160-218 and 743-854.

Assay used: immunoSEQ multiplex PCR; TCRdb lists only in-frame clones, some missing. The sample records roughly 120,000 clones, around 88% being singletons. V gave up 7 bases and J gave up 5 bases; unmatched junction bases: 11. The CDR3 runs to 15 residues. Germline V gives CDR1 MNHEY, CDR2 SVGAGI. In regard to this clone: Its antigen remains unidentified.

The input for sequencing was peripheral blood, taken on day 0 of AZD1222 vaccination. The source of this sequence is an adult in good health. The V and J genes are TRBV6-5 and TRBJ1-5; 7 bases line up with TRBD1. CDR3 amino acids: CASKPVGTDYQPQHF. CDR3 DNA sequence: TGTGCCAGCAAACCCGTCGGGACAGATTATCAGCCCCAGCATTTT.